The sequence of this T cell receptor (beta chain) was determined in a study of blood T cell repertoires in COVID-19. Overall study context: Sources were T cells, B-cell-depleted T cells, or PBMCs; the material itself was cDNA or gDNA.

This clone was picked up a small number of times. Produced via immunoSEQ multiplex PCR; TCRdb's table is partial and in-frame only. This table holds some 320,000 clones, approximately 85% found once. Trimming removed 2 bases from V and 5 bases from J; junction bases left unmatched: 6. CDR1 is SGHDT and CDR2 is YYEEEE in the germline V gene. This CDR3 spans 15 amino acids. The gene calls are TRBV5-6 and TRBJ1-2; 10 nucleotides align to TRBD1. The receptor's source is a human donor in a cohort sampled during active COVID-19. Sequenced material: peripheral blood. The CDR3 here is CASSFGQGGSYGYTF. DNA of the CDR3: TGTGCCAGCAGCTTTGGACAGGGGGGGTCATATGGCTACACCTTC.